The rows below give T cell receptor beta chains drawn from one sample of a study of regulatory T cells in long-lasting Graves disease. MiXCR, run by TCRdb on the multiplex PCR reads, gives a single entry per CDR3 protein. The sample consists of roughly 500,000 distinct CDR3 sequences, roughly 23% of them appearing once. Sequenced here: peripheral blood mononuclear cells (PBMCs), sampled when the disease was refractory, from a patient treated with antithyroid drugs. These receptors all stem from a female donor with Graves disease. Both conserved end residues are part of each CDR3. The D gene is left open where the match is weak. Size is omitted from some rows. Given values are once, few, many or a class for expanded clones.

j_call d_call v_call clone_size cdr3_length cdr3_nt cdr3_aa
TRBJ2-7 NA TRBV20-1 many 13 TGCAGTGCTAGAATCCCAGGGTCCTACGAGCAGTACTTC CSARIPGSYEQYF
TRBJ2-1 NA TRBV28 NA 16 TGTGCCAGCAGCCCCGGGGAGCGTGGCCTGTACAATGAGCAGTTCTTC CASSPGERGLYNEQFF
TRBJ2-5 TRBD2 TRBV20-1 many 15 TGCAGTGCTTCCTTAGCGGGTCCCGCCTTGGAGACCCAGTACTTC CSASLAGPALETQYF
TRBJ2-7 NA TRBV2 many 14 TGTGCCAGCGGGGGGTCGATTCGAACCTACGAGCAGTACTTC CASGGSIRTYEQYF
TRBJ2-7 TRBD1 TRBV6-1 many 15 TGTGCCAGCAGGGCTACGGGACAGGGGATGAACGAGCAGTACTTC CASRATGQGMNEQYF
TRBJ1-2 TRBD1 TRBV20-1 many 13 TGCAGTGCTAGTTCGACAGGGTGGGGTGGCTACACCTTC CSASSTGWGGYTF
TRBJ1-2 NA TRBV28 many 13 TGTGCCAGCAGTTTGATGGGGATCGATGGCTACACCTTC CASSLMGIDGYTF
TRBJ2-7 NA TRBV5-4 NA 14 TGTGCCAGCAGCTTGGAACAGGTCTCCTACGAGCAGTACTTC CASSLEQVSYEQYF
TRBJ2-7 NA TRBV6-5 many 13 TGTGCCAGCAGTTGGGGGGTGGTCTACGAGCAGTACTTC CASSWGVVYEQYF
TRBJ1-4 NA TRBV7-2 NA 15 TGTGCCAGCAGCCGCGGGGGCGCCGCTAATGAAAAACTGTTTTTT CASSRGGAANEKLFF
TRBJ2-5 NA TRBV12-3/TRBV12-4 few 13 TGTGCCAGCAGTTTAAGGATCGGAGAGACCCAGCACTTC CASSLRIGETQHF
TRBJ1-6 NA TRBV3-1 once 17 TGTGCCAGCAGCCACCTCGACAGGCCTCGAGGGGATTCACCCCTCCACTTT CASSHLDRPRGDSPLHF
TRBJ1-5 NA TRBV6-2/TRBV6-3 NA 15 TGTGCCAGCAGGGGACTCGGGACGGGCAATCAGCCCCAGCATTTT CASRGLGTGNQPQHF
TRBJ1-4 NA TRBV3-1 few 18 TGTGCCAGCAGCCAAGGTCGCACAGCTAGAGCAACTAATGAAAAACTGTTTTTT CASSQGRTARATNEKLFF
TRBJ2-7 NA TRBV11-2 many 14 TGTGCCAGCAGCTCCTATGGGGGGGGCCTCGAGCAGTACTTC CASSSYGGGLEQYF
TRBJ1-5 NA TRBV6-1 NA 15 TGTGCCAGCAGTCCCACAAATGGCCCGCATCAGCCCCAGCATTTT CASSPTNGPHQPQHF
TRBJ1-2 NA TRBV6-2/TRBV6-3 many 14 TGTGCCAGCAGTTACGTCCAGGGCGACTATGGCTACACCTTC CASSYVQGDYGYTF
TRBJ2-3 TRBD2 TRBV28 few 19 TGTGCCAGCAGCCCCTGGGGACTAGCGGGAGAGGGGAACACAGATACGCAGTATTTT CASSPWGLAGEGNTDTQYF
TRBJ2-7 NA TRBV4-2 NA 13 TGTGCCAGCAGCCAGCCCTCAGCAAGGGAGCAGTACTTC CASSQPSAREQYF
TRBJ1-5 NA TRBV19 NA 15 TGTGCCAGTATGACGCAGGGGACGGCCAATCAGCCCCAGCATTTT CASMTQGTANQPQHF
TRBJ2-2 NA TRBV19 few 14 TGTGCCAGTATGGTGGGTCGAGCCACCGGGGAGCTGTTTTTT CASMVGRATGELFF
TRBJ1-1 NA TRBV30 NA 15 TGTGCCTGGATTCGACCGGGACGGATAAACACTGAAGCTTTCTTT CAWIRPGRINTEAFF
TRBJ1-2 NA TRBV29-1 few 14 TGCAGCGCCGACGCTAGGGACAAGGCTAACGGCTACACCTTC CSADARDKANGYTF
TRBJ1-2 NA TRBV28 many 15 TGTGCCAGCAGTCCCCGGGAGGGGTTCCTCTATGGCTACACCTTC CASSPREGFLYGYTF
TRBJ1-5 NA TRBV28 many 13 TGTGCCAGCAGTTATGACAACAATCAGCCCCAGCATTTT CASSYDNNQPQHF
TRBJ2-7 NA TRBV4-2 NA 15 TGTGCCAGCAGCCAAGTCCCCCGGGGGCCCTACGAGCAGTACTTC CASSQVPRGPYEQYF
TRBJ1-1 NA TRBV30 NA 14 TGTGCCTGGAGTTGGGGGTCTGGAAGTACTGAAGCTTTCTTT CAWSWGSGSTEAFF
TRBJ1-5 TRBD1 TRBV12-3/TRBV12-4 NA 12 TGTGCCAGTCGACAGGGGCGACAGCCCCAGCATTTT CASRQGRQPQHF
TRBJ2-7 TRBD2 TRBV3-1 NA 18 TGTGCCAGCAGCCAAGATCAACTAGCGGGAGGGGGTCCCTACGAGCAGTACTTC CASSQDQLAGGGPYEQYF
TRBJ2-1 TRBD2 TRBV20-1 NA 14 TGCAGTGCTCTCTTTGGCGGGAGGAGTCCAGAGCAGTTCTTC CSALFGGRSPEQFF
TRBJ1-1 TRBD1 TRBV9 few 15 TGTGCCAGCAGCGCTGGGGGACAGGTGAACACTGAAGCTTTCTTT CASSAGGQVNTEAFF
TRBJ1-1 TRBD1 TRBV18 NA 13 TGTGCCAGCTACAGGGGGCTGAACACTGAAGCTTTCTTT CASYRGLNTEAFF
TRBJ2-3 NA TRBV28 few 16 TGTGCCAGCAGTTTAAGGCGGCGGGGCGGCACAGATACGCAGTATTTT CASSLRRRGGTDTQYF
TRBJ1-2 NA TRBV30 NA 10 TGTGCCTGGACCCCGAAGGGCTACACCTTC CAWTPKGYTF
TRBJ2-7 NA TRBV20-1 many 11 TGCAGTGCTGCTACAGATTACGAGCAGTACTTC CSAATDYEQYF
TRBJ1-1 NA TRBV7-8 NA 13 TGTGCCAGCAGCCGTAGGGGGGACCGGGTGGCTTTCTTT CASSRRGDRVAFF
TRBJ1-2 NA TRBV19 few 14 TGTGCGGTATCTCAGGGTCGGGGGAACTATGGCTACACCTTC CAVSQGRGNYGYTF
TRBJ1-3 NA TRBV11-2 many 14 TGCGCCAGCAGCTTGGCATCCTCTGGAAACACCATATATTTT CASSLASSGNTIYF
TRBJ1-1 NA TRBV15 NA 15 TGTGCCACCAGCAGAGGGGGAGGGTCAAACACTGAAGCTTTCTTT CATSRGGGSNTEAFF
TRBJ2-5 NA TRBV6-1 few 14 TGTGCCAGCAGCTCCCAGGGGTCCCAAGAGACCCAGTACTTC CASSSQGSQETQYF
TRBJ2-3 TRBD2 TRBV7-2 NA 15 TGTGCCAGCAGCTTAGAGACTAGCGGCGCCGATACGCAGTATTTT CASSLETSGADTQYF
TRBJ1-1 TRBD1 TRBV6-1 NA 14 TGTGCCAGCAGTAAGTACAGGGGGGAGACTGAAGCTTTCTTT CASSKYRGETEAFF
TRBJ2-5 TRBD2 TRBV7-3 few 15 TGTGCCAGCAGCTTAAACCCGGGGGGGCAAGAGACCCAGTACTTC CASSLNPGGQETQYF
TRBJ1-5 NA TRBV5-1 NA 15 TGCGCCAGCAGCTTGGATGGGGGCGGACATCAGCCCCAGCATTTT CASSLDGGGHQPQHF
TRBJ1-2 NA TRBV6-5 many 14 TGTGCCAGCAGTTACCAGGGAGAGTATTATGGCTACACCTTC CASSYQGEYYGYTF
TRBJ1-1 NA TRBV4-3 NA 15 TGCGCCAGCAGCCAAGTAACGGGGGGGGGCACTGAAGCTTTCTTT CASSQVTGGGTEAFF
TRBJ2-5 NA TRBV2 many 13 TGTGCCAGCAGTGCGGGGCTCGTAGAGACCCAGTACTTC CASSAGLVETQYF
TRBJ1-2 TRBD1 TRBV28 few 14 TGTGCCAGCACTAAGACAGGGGGCTGGTATGGCTACACCTTC CASTKTGGWYGYTF
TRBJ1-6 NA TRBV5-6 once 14 TGTGCCAGCAGCTTAAGGCAGAGCAATTCACCCCTCCACTTT CASSLRQSNSPLHF